The 5 T cell receptor beta chains given below trace back to one sample, sequenced in a study of low-dose radiotherapy and immunotherapy resistance in tumors. Covering alpha and beta chains, TRAV- and TRBV-specific primers were used for the first-strand cDNA. PCR amplification of the TCRs was performed with Phusion for approximately 20 PCR cycles, and it relied on a constant-region primer together with a V-primer adapter. MiXCR, run by TCRdb on the reads, gives a single entry per CDR3 protein. The sample shows tens of thousands of distinct CDR3 sequences, about 25% of them seen only once. Specified time point: after trial treatment. The treatment denotes: LDRT plus nivolumab, ipilimumab, low-dose cyclophosphamide and aspirin (RACIN trial). The specimen comprised PBMCs, sampled after low-dose radiotherapy plus immunotherapy. The receptors were sampled from a male donor with prostate cancer.

This clonotype came up many times. This sequence joins TRBV19 and TRBJ2-7; possible D gene TRBD1, 6 bases. The CDR3 sequence is 18 residues long. Trimming cost V 6 bases and J 3 bases, with 27 bases left between them. From germline, CDR1 is LNHDA and CDR2 SQIVND (reference sequence). CDR3 DNA sequence: TGTGCCAGTAGCCCAGAGCTTCTATGGGACAAGGGTTTCTACGAGCAGTACTTC. Translated, it gives CASSPELLWDKGFYEQYF.

This clonotype was counted many times. The chain carries TRBV21-1 and TRBJ1-2. TRBV21-1 is recorded as a pseudogene. This CDR3 contains 17 residues. The CDR3 region has the DNA TGTGCCAGCAGCGCACTAACCTTACAGGAGGGCAACTATGGCTACACCTTC. It yields the protein CASSALTLQEGNYGYTF.

This clonotype occurred many times. The genes are TRBV15 and TRBJ1-4, with a weak D call TRBD1 (5 bases). CDR3 length: 16 residues. Germline CDR1 LNHNV, CDR2 YYDKDF (reference sequence). V was pared by 0 bases and J by 8 bases, with 16 bases between. The CDR3 protein is CATSRDLRGSGEKLFF. CDR3 nucleotides: TGTGCCACCAGCAGAGATCTTAGGGGATCAGGGGAAAAACTGTTTTTT.

This clonotype was seen ten or more times. The V gene is TRBV19, the J gene TRBJ2-1; 8 bases fit TRBD2. The CDR3 has 14 amino acids. The trim removed 5 bases at V and 6 bases at J, leaving 6 bases unmatched. In germline, CDR1 is LNHDA, CDR2 SQIVND (reference sequence). In DNA, the CDR3 is TGTGCCAGTAGTCCGGGACTAGAATTCAATGAGCAGTTCTTC. This encodes CASSPGLEFNEQFF.

The CDR3 sequence is CASSLGPEEETQYF. CDR3 coding DNA: TGCGCCAGCAGCTTGGGACCCGAGGAAGAGACCCAGTACTTC. V gene TRBV5-1 combines with J gene TRBJ2-5, with D uncertain. This CDR3 has 14 amino acids. Per germline, CDR1 SGHRS and CDR2 YFSETQ. V was cut by 0 bases and J by 3 bases, with 9 bases left in between.